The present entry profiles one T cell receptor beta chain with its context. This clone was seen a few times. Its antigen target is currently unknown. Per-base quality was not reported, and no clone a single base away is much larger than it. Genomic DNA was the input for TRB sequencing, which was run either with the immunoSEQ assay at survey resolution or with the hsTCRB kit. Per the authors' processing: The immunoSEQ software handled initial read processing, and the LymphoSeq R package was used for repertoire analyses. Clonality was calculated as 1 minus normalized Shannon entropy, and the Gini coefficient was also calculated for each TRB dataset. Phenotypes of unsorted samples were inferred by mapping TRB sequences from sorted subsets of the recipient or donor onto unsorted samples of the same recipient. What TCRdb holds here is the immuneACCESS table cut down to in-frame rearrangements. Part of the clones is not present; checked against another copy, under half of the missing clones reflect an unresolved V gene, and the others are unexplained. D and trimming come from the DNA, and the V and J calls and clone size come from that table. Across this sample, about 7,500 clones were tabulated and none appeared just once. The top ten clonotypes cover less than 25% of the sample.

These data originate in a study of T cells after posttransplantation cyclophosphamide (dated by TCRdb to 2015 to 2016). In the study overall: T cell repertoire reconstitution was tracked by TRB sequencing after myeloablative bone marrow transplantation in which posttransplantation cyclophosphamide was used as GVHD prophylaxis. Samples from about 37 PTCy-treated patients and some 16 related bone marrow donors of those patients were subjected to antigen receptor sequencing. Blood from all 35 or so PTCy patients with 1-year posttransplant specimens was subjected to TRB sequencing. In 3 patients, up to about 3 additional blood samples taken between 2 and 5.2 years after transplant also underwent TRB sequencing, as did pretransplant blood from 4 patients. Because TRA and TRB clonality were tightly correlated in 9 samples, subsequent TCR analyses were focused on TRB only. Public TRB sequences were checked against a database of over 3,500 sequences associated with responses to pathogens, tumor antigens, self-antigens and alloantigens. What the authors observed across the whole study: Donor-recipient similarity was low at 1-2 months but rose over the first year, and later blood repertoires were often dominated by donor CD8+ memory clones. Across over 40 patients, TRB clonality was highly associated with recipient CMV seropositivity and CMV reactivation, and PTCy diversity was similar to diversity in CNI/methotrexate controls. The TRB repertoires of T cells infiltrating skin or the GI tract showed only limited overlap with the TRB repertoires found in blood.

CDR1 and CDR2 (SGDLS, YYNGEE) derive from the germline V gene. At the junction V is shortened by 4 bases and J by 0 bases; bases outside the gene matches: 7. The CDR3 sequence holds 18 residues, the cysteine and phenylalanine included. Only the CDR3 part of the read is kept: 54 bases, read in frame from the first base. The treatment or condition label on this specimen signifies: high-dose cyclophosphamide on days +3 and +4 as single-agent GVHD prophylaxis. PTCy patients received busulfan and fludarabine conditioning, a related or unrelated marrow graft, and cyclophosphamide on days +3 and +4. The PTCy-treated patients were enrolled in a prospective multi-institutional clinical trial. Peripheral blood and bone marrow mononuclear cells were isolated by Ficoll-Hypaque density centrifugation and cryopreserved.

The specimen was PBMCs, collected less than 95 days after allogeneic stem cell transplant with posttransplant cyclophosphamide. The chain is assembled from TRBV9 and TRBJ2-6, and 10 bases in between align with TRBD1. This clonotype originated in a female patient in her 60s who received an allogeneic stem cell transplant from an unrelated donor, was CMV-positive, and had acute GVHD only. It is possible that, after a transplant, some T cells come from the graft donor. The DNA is TGTGCCAGCAGCCCACCAAGGACAGGGGGCTCTGGGGCCAACGTCCTGACTTTC. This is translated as CASSPPRTGGSGANVLTF.